This TCR beta chain was sequenced for a study of T cell responses to AZD1222 COVID-19 vaccine. Study-wide results and limits: Repertoires were sampled only after the peak T cell response.

Germline assignment: CDR1 SQVTM and CDR2 ANQGSEA. CDR3 length equals 14 residues. V lost 7 bases to trimming and J lost 1 base; unmatched junction nucleotides: 7. The protocol was immunoSEQ multiplex PCR, while the TCRdb copy is restricted to in-frame clones and leaves out a portion. Altogether about 160,000 clones are present, roughly 94% being singletons, with the ten largest covering around 0.99%. A word on this clone: Antigen unknown.

This sequence originates from an adult who received the AZD1222 COVID-19 vaccine. The sample here was peripheral blood, taken 28 days after the second AZD1222 dose. This chain uses TRBV29-1 with TRBJ2-3; 8 bases agree with TRBD1. This chain's CDR3 is CSALRGQGTDTQYF. CDR3 nucleotide sequence: TGCAGCGCCCTTCGGGGACAGGGCACAGATACGCAGTATTTT.